Listed below are T cell receptor beta chains from one sample, sequenced in a study of cytomegalovirus exposure and HLA in healthy donors. The repertoire was sequenced with immunoSEQ multiplex PCR; TCRdb's copy has only in-frame clones and lacks some. The sample has 200,000 to 250,000 clones, about 80% seen once. Sequencing was carried out using PBMCs. Every receptor here comes from a man between 40 and 49 years old in good health and CMV-seronegative. Both conserved end residues are part of each CDR3. The D gene is left open where the match is weak. Size is omitted from some rows. Given values are once, few, many or a class for expanded clones.

NA,TRBJ2-1,TRBV7-9,NA,CSSSLSVGAFVGNEQFF,TGTTCCAGCAGCTTATCTGTGGGAGCCTTTGTTGGCAATGAGCAGTTCTTC
NA,TRBJ2-2,TRBV27,TRBD1,CASSLGQGNTGELFF,TGTGCCAGCAGTTTAGGACAGGGTAACACCGGGGAGCTGTTTTTT
NA,TRBJ2-1,TRBV28,NA,CASRPGTGTYNEQFF,TGTGCCAGCAGACCAGGGACTGGAACCTACAATGAGCAGTTCTTC
NA,TRBJ2-1,TRBV6-1,NA,CASRPQVHNEQFF,TGTGCCAGCAGGCCACAGGTGCACAATGAGCAGTTCTTC
NA,TRBJ1-3,TRBV11-2,TRBD1,CASSLAGTGGNTIYF,TGTGCCAGCAGCTTAGCCGGGACAGGGGGAAACACCATATATTTT
few,TRBJ2-2,TRBV10-1,TRBD2,CASSSRGSGVGELFF,TGCGCCAGCAGTTCGCGTGGGAGCGGGGTCGGGGAGCTGTTTTTT
NA,TRBJ1-1,TRBV19,TRBD1,CARYRGNTEAFF,TGTGCCAGGTACAGGGGGAACACTGAAGCTTTCTTT
NA,TRBJ2-1,TRBV18,NA,CASSRQTGSQFF,TGTGCCAGCTCGCGTCAAACAGGTTCGCAGTTCTTC
NA,TRBJ1-2,TRBV7-9,NA,CASRSGASNYGYTF,TGTGCCAGCAGGTCAGGGGCCTCTAACTATGGCTACACCTTC
NA,TRBJ2-7,TRBV5-1,TRBD1,CASSTTGGGYEQYF,TGCGCCAGCAGCACTACAGGGGGCGGCTACGAGCAGTACTTC
NA,TRBJ2-2,TRBV7-9,TRBD1,CASSLGQGGAGGELFF,TGTGCCAGCAGCTTAGGACAAGGGGGCGCCGGCGGGGAGCTGTTTTTT
NA,TRBJ1-1,TRBV5-4,NA,CASSQEFRVEGYTEAFF,TGTGCCAGCAGCCAAGAATTTCGGGTGGAGGGGTACACTGAAGCTTTCTTT
few,TRBJ2-3,TRBV29-1,TRBD2,CSVEEGRTSGSTDTQYF,TGCAGCGTTGAAGAGGGTAGGACTAGCGGGAGTACAGATACGCAGTATTTT
NA,TRBJ1-6,TRBV6-1,NA,CASSEYGTGRSPLHF,TGTGCCAGCAGTGAATATGGAACAGGTAGATCACCCCTCCACTTT
NA,TRBJ2-7,TRBV27,NA,CASSPGYEQYF,TGTGCCAGCAGCCCCGGGTACGAGCAGTACTTC
NA,TRBJ1-1,TRBV29-1,NA,CSVPKQGGTEAFF,TGCAGCGTTCCCAAACAGGGCGGCACTGAAGCTTTCTTT
NA,TRBJ2-7,TRBV27,TRBD1,CASSPQGYEQYF,TGTGCCAGCAGTCCACAGGGGTACGAGCAGTACTTC
once,TRBJ2-7,TRBV15,TRBD2,CATSRDVGGSNEQYF,TGTGCCACCAGCAGAGATGTTGGCGGGAGTAACGAGCAGTACTTC
NA,TRBJ2-2,TRBV19,TRBD1,CASTLDRKNTGELFF,TGTGCCAGTACCCTGGACAGGAAGAACACCGGGGAGCTGTTTTTT
once,TRBJ2-4,TRBV18,NA,CASSPGLLAKNIQYF,TGTGCCAGCTCACCAGGCTTGCTAGCCAAAAACATTCAGTACTTC
once,TRBJ1-5,TRBV4-3,NA,CASSQDWGQPQHF,TGCGCCAGCAGCCAAGATTGGGGCCAGCCCCAGCATTTT
NA,TRBJ2-7,TRBV15,NA,CATSRARVRAYEQYF,TGTGCCACCAGCAGAGCCAGGGTGAGAGCCTACGAGCAGTACTTC
few,TRBJ2-1,TRBV19,NA,CASSIWIQGGGNEQFF,TGTGCCAGTAGTATATGGATCCAGGGTGGAGGGAATGAGCAGTTCTTC
NA,TRBJ1-2,TRBV4-1,TRBD1,CASSPTGGDGYTF,TGCGCCAGCAGCCCTACAGGGGGCGATGGCTACACCTTC
NA,TRBJ2-7,TRBV7-3,NA,CASSLSGFSGEQYF,TGTGCCAGCAGCTTAAGTGGTTTTAGCGGCGAGCAGTACTTC
NA,TRBJ2-5,TRBV7-9,TRBD2,CASSLGGGGETQYF,TGTGCCAGCAGCCTCGGTGGCGGGGGAGAGACCCAGTACTTC
NA,TRBJ1-4,TRBV28,NA,CASSDPDFLTNEKLFF,TGTGCCAGCAGTGACCCCGACTTTCTAACTAATGAAAAACTGTTTTTT
NA,TRBJ1-1,TRBV5-1,NA,CASSQDTEAFF,TGCGCCAGCAGCCAGGACACTGAAGCTTTCTTT
NA,TRBJ2-7,TRBV15,TRBD2,CATSRDQLAGAYEQYF,TGTGCCACCAGCAGAGATCAATTAGCGGGAGCCTACGAGCAGTACTTC
NA,TRBJ1-5,TRBV6-5,TRBD1,CASSLTGGRNQPQHF,TGTGCCAGCAGTCTGACAGGGGGTAGGAATCAGCCCCAGCATTTT
few,TRBJ1-4,TRBV5-6,TRBD1,CASSLQGGNEKLFF,TGTGCCAGCAGCCTACAGGGGGGCAATGAAAAACTGTTTTTT
NA,TRBJ2-2,TRBV7-8,TRBD2,CASRTSGVNTGELFF,TGTGCCAGCAGGACTAGCGGAGTTAACACCGGGGAGCTGTTTTTT
NA,TRBJ1-2,TRBV2,NA,CASHRSYYGYTF,TGTGCCAGCCACAGGTCATACTATGGCTACACCTTC
NA,TRBJ2-7,TRBV10-1,TRBD1,CASSVRDRGLDEQYF,TGCGCCAGCAGTGTTCGGGACAGGGGGCTCGACGAGCAGTACTTC
NA,TRBJ2-7,TRBV19,NA,CASRSSGVSYEQYF,TGTGCCAGTCGCTCGTCGGGGGTCAGCTACGAGCAGTACTTC
NA,TRBJ1-2,TRBV28,TRBD1,CASSLSPGGHENYGYTF,TGTGCCAGCAGTTTATCCCCAGGGGGCCATGAGAACTATGGCTACACCTTC
once,TRBJ2-1,TRBV13,TRBD1,CASGPGQGFNEQFF,TGTGCCAGCGGACCGGGACAGGGATTCAATGAGCAGTTCTTC
NA,TRBJ2-1,TRBV5-1,NA,CASSVDWDNEQFF,TGCGCCAGCAGCGTCGACTGGGACAATGAGCAGTTCTTC
NA,TRBJ2-1,TRBV11-2,TRBD2,CASSSLRSGNSYNEQFF,TGTGCCAGCAGCTCCTTACGTAGCGGGAATTCCTACAATGAGCAGTTCTTC
NA,TRBJ2-7,TRBV28,TRBD1,CASTPSRTGMREQYF,TGTGCCAGCACCCCGTCCAGGACAGGCATGCGGGAGCAGTACTTC
NA,TRBJ1-2,TRBV28,NA,CASSPRQPDNYGYTF,TGTGCCAGCAGTCCCCGACAACCCGATAACTATGGCTACACCTTC
NA,TRBJ1-1,TRBV5-4,NA,CASSLASGRGSEAFF,TGTGCCAGCAGCTTGGCTTCCGGCAGGGGAAGTGAAGCTTTCTTT
NA,TRBJ2-1,TRBV5-6,TRBD2,CASSLGLGREGPLNEQFF,TGTGCCAGCAGCTTGGGCTTAGGCCGGGAGGGCCCCCTCAATGAGCAGTTCTTC
few,TRBJ1-2,TRBV10-3,NA,CATRDYGYTF,TGTGCCACCCGCGACTATGGCTACACCTTC
few,TRBJ2-2,TRBV5-1,NA,CASRPVGQNTGELFF,TGCGCCAGCAGGCCCGTGGGCCAGAACACCGGGGAGCTGTTTTTT
NA,TRBJ2-1,TRBV5-4,TRBD2,CASSFGGSGGVNEQFF,TGTGCCAGCAGCTTCGGAGGGAGCGGGGGGGTCAATGAGCAGTTCTTC
NA,TRBJ2-5,TRBV7-2,NA,CASSADYRETQYF,TGTGCCAGCAGCGCCGACTACAGAGAGACCCAGTACTTC
NA,TRBJ2-1,TRBV11-2,TRBD2,CASNLGGNYNEQFF,TGTGCCAGCAACTTGGGGGGGAACTACAATGAGCAGTTCTTC